One TCR beta chain is described in this entry. Its antigen is as yet unknown. HIV-negative, healthy adults without recent acute infections or vaccinations were the donors. All participating donors were Caucasian adults from Nashville, Tennessee. Original data processing: Junction-only immunoSEQ sequences carried no quality scores, so filtering differed. The data were produced by immunoSEQ multiplex PCR, yet TCRdb's version contains in-frame clones alone and is incomplete. V and J calls and clone size come straight from that table; D and trimming were deduced from the DNA. The repertoire holds fewer than 650,000 clones, with 75% to 85% as singletons. J lost 7 bases, V lost 3 bases, and 9 bases had no gene match. This CDR3 region has 14 residues. The germline V gene has CDR1 KGHSH and CDR2 LQKENI. These data originate in a study of shared clonotypes between healthy human individuals. Study-level findings and limits: Read depth was anticipated to influence clonotype sharing among donors.

Sample: PBMCs. The chain joins TRBV18 to TRBJ2-7; 7 bases are shared with TRBD1. The clonotype comes from a woman between 35 and 50 years old in good health. Some clones in this sample may be carry-over from other donors' samples. The CDR3 sequence: CASSPTGANREQYF. The DNA of the CDR3 is TGTGCCAGCTCACCTACAGGGGCTAATAGGGAGCAGTACTTC.